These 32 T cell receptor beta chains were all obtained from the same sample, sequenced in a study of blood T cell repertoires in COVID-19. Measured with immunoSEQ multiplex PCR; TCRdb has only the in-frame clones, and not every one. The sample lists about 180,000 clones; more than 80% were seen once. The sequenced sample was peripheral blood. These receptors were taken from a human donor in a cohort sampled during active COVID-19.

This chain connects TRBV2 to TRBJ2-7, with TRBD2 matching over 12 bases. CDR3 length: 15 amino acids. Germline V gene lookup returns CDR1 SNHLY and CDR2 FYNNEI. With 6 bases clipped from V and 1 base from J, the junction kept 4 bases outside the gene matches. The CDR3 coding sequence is TGTGCCAGCAGCGCCGGACTAGCGGGATCCTACGAGCAGTACTTC. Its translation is CASSAGLAGSYEQYF.

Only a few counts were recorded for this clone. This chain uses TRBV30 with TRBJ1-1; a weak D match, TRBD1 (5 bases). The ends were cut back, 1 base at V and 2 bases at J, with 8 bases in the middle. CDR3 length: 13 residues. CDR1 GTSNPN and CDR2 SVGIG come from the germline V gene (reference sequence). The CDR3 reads CAWSGTGNTEAFF. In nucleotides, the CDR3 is TGTGCCTGGAGTGGAACAGGTAACACTGAAGCTTTCTTT.

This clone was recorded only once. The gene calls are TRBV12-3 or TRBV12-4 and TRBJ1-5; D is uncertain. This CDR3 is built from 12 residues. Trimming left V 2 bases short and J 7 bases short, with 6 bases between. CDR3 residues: CASSLFLQPQHF. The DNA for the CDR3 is TGTGCCAGCAGTTTATTTTTACAGCCCCAGCATTTT.

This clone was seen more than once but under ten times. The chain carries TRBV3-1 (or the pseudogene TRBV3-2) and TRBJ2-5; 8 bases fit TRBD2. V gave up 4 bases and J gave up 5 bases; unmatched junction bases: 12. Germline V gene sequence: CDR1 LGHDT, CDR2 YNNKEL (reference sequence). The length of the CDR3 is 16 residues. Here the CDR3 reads CASSLTGGAAVETQYF. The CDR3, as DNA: TGTGCCAGCAGCCTCACGGGGGGGGCCGCGGTCGAGACCCAGTACTTC.

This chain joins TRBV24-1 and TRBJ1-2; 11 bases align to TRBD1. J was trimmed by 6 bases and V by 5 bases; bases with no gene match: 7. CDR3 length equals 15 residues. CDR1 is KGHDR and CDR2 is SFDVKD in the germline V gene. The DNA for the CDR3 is TGTGCCACCAGTGGTCTCATGGGACAGGGGGATGGCTACACCTTC. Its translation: CATSGLMGQGDGYTF.

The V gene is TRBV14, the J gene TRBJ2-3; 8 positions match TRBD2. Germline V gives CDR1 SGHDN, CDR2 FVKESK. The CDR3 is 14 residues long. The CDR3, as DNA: TGTGCTACTAGCGGTGGCTTTAGCACAGATACGCAGTATTTT. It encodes CATSGGFSTDTQYF.

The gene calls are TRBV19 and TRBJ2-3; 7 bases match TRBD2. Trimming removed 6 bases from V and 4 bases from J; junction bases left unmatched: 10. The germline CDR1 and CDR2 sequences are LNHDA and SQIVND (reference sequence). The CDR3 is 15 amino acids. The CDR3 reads CASSLLAPEADTQYF. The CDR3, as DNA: TGTGCCAGTAGCTTACTAGCGCCCGAGGCAGATACGCAGTATTTT.

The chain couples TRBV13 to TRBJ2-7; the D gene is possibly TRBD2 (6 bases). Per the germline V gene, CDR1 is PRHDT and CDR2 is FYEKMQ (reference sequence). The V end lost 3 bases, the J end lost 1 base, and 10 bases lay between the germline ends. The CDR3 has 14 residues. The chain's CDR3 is CASSLGGVSYEQYF. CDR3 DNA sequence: TGTGCCAGCAGCTTGGGCGGGGTGTCCTACGAGCAGTACTTC. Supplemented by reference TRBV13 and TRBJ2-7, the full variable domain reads AAGVIQSPRHLIKEKRETATLKCYPIPRHDTVYWYQQGPGQDPQFLISFYEKMQSDKGSIPDRFSAQQFSDYHSELNMSSLELGDSALYFCASSLGGVSYEQYFGPGTRLTVT.

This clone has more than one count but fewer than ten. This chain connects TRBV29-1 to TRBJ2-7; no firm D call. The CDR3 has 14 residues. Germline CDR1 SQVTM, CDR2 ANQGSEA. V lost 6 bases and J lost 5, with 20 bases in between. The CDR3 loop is CSVTGSSNYDEQYF. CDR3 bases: TGCAGCGTAACCGGGTCATCTAACTACGACGAGCAGTACTTC.

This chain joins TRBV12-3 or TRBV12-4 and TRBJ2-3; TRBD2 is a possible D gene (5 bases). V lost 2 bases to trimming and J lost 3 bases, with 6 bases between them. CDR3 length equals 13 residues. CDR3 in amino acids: CASSLTGTDTQYF. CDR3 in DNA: TGTGCCAGCAGTTTAACGGGAACAGATACGCAGTATTTT.

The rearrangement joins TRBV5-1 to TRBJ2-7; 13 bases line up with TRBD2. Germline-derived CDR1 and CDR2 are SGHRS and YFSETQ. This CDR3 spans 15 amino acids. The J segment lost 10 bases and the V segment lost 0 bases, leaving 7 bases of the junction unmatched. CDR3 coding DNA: TGCGCCAGCAGCTTGGGACTAGCGGGGGGACTCGAACAGTACTTC. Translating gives CASSLGLAGGLEQYF. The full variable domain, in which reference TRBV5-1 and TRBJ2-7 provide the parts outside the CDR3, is KAGVTQTPRYLIKTRGQQVTLSCSPISGHRSVSWYQQTPGQGLQFLFEYFSETQRNKGNFPGRFSGRQFSNSRSEMNVSTLELGDSALYLCASSLGLAGGLEQYFGPGTRLTVT.

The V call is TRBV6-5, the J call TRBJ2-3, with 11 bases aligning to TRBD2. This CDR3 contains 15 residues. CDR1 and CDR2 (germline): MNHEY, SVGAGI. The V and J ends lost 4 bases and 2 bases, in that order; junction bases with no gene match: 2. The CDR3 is CASSLLAGVTDTQYF. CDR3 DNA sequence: TGTGCCAGCAGTTTACTAGCGGGGGTCACAGATACGCAGTATTTT.

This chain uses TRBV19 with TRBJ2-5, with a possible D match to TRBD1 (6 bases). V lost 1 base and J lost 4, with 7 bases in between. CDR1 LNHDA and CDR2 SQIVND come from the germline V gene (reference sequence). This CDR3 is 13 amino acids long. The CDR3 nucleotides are TGTGCCAGTAGTATAGGGACAGTAGAGACCCAGTACTTC. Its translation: CASSIGTVETQYF.

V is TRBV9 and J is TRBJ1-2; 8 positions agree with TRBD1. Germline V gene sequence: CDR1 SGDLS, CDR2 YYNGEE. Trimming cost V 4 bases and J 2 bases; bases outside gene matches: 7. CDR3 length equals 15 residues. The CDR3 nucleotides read TGTGCCAGCAGCTCAGGGACAGGCGTGAACTATGGCTACACCTTC. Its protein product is CASSSGTGVNYGYTF.

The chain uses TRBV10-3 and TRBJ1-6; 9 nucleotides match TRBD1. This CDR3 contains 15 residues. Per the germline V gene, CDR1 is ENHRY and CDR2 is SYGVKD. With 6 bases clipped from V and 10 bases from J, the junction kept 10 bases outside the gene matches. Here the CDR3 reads CAIRGDRARGSPLHF. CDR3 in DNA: TGTGCCATCAGGGGGGACAGGGCCCGGGGGTCACCCCTCCACTTT.

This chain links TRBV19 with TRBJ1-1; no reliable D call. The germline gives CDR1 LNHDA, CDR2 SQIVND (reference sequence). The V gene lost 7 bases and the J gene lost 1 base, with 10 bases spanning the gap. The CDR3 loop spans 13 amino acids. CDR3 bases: TGTGCCAGTAACCCGAGCCCGAACACTGAAGCTTTCTTT. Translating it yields CASNPSPNTEAFF.

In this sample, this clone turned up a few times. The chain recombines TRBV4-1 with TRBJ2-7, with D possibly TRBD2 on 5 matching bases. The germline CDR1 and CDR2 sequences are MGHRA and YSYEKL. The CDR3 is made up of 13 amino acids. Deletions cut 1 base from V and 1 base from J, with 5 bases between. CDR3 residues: CASSQVASYEQYF. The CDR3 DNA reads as TGCGCCAGCAGCCAAGTAGCGTCCTACGAGCAGTACTTC.

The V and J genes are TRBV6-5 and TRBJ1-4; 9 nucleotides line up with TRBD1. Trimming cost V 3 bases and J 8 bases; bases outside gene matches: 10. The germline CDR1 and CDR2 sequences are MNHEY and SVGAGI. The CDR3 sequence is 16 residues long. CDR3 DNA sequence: TGTGCCAGCAGTTATTCGCCCGGGACAGGGCGGGAAAAACTGTTTTTT. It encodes CASSYSPGTGREKLFF.

DNA of the CDR3: TGTGCCAGCAGGCCTCCCCGGGATACTGAAGCTTTCTTT. It yields the protein CASRPPRDTEAFF. This chain joins TRBV6-5 and TRBJ1-1; D is uncertain. Germline V gene lookup returns CDR1 MNHEY and CDR2 SVGAGI. Between the trimmed V and J ends, which lost 6 bases and 5 bases, there was a span of 13 bases. The CDR3 length is 13 residues.

The CDR3 sequence is CASSQDLPGSLTGQPQHF. CDR3 bases: TGTGCCAGCAGCCAAGATCTGCCCGGTAGTCTCACGGGGCAGCCCCAGCATTTT. The chain combines TRBV4-2 with TRBJ1-5, with unresolved D. The germline V gene has CDR1 LGHNA and CDR2 YNFKEQ. This CDR3 contains 18 residues. V was shortened by 0 bases and J by 7 bases, with 22 bases between the two germline ends.

CDR3 protein: CSASSDSLLYEQYF. Written as DNA, the CDR3 is TGCAGTGCTAGTTCTGACAGTCTACTCTACGAGCAGTACTTC. The V and J genes are TRBV20-1 and TRBJ2-7, with D perhaps matching TRBD1 (5 bases). CDR1 DFQATT and CDR2 SNEGSKA come from the germline V gene (reference sequence). Trimming removed 3 bases at V and 3 bases at J, with 15 bases between. The CDR3 length is 14 residues.

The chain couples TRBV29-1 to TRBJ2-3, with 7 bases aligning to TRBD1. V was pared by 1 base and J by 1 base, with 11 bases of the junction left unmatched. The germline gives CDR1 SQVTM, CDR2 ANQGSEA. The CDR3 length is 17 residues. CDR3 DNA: TGCAGCGTTGAAGTACCCCAGGGGGAAGTGGGCACAGATACGCAGTATTTT. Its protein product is CSVEVPQGEVGTDTQYF.

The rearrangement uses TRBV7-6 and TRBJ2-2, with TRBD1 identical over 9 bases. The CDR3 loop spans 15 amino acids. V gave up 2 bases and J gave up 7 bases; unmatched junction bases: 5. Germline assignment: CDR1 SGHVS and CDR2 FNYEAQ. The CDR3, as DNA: TGTGCCAGCAGCTTATTACAGGGGGCAGACGGGGAGCTGTTTTTT. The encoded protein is CASSLLQGADGELFF.

CDR3 nucleotides: TGTGCCAGCAGTTACTCGTCAGACACTGAAGCTTTCTTT. Its protein product is CASSYSSDTEAFF. The chain uses TRBV6-6 and TRBJ1-1; D ambiguous. Germline V gene lookup returns CDR1 MNHNY and CDR2 SVGAGI (reference sequence). The CDR3 is 13 residues long. Trimming left V 0 bases short and J 3 bases short, with 5 bases between.

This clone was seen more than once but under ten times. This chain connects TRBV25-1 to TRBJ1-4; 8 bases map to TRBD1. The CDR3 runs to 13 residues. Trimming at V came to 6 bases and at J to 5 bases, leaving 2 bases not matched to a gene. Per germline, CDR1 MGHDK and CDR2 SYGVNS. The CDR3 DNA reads TGTGCCAGCAGGGACAGGGCGAATGAAAAACTGTTTTTT. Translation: CASRDRANEKLFF.

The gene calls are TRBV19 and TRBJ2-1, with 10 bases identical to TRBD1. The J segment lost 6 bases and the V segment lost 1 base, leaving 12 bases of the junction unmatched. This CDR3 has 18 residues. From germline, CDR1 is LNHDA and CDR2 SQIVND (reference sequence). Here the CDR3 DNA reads TGTGCCAGTAGTATAGGCTACCGGAGGGACAGGGGTTCCAATGAGCAGTTCTTC. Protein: CASSIGYRRDRGSNEQFF.

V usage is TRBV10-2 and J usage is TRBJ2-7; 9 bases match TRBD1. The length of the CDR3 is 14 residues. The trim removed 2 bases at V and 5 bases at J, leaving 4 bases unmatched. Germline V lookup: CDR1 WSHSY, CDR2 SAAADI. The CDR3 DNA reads TGCGCCAGCAGTGAGGGACAGGGGATTCACGAGCAGTACTTC. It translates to CASSEGQGIHEQYF.

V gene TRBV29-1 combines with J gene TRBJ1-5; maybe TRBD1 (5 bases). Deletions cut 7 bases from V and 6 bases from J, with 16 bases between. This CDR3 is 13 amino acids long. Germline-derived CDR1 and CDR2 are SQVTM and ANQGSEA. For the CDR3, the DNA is TGCAGCGCCTCGGACACTATGACTCAGCCCCAGCATTTT. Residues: CSASDTMTQPQHF.

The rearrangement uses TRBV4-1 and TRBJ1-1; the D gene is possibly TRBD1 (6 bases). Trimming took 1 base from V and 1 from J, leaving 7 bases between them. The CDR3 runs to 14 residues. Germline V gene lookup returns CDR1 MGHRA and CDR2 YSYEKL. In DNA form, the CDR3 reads TGCGCCAGCAGCCAAGGGGGACAGAACACTGAAGCTTTCTTT. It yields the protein CASSQGGQNTEAFF.

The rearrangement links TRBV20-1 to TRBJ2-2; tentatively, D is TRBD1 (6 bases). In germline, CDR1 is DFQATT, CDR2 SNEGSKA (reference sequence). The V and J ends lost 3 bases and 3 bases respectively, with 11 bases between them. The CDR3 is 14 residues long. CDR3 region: CSASTRGYTGELFF. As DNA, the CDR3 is TGCAGTGCTAGTACCAGGGGATACACCGGGGAGCTGTTTTTT.

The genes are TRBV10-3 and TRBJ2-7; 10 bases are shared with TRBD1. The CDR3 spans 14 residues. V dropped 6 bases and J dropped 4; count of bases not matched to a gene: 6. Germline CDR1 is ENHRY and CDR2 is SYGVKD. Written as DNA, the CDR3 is TGTGCCATCAGGGGAGACAGGGGGCCTTACGAGCAGTACTTC. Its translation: CAIRGDRGPYEQYF.

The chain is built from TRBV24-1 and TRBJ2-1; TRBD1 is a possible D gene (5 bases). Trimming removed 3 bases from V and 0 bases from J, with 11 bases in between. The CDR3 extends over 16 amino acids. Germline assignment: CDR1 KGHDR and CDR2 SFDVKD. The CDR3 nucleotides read TGTGCCACCAGTGATCAGGGCAAGAGCTCCTACAATGAGCAGTTCTTC. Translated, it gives CATSDQGKSSYNEQFF.